A single sample is the source of the 25 T cell receptor beta chains below, sequenced in a study of blood T cell repertoires in COVID-19. The assay was immunoSEQ multiplex PCR, and TCRdb's table has in-frame clones only and misses some. The data contain approximately 190,000 clones, about 81% of them singletons. The sequenced material came from peripheral blood. These receptors were collected from a woman aged 55-70 years with COVID-19, enrolled during active disease.

V and J are TRBV7-2 and TRBJ2-7, with 8 bases aligning to TRBD2. The J segment lost 6 bases and the V segment lost 1 base, leaving 11 bases of the junction unmatched. The CDR3 has 16 residues. The germline CDR1 and CDR2 sequences are SGHTA and FQGNSA. This CDR3 is CASSLGAGDVFGEQYF. CDR3 coding DNA: TGTGCCAGCAGCTTAGGAGCGGGAGACGTATTCGGCGAGCAGTACTTC.

The CDR3 DNA reads as TGTGCCATCAGTGAGGGAAGACAGGGGTGGAATCAGCCCCAGCATTTT. Its translation: CAISEGRQGWNQPQHF. This sequence joins TRBV10-3 and TRBJ1-5; 8 positions match TRBD1. The CDR3 is made up of 16 amino acids. Losses at the gene ends were 2 bases for V and 4 bases for J; bases not matched to a gene: 7. Per germline, CDR1 ENHRY and CDR2 SYGVKD.

The chain recombines TRBV6-5 with TRBJ2-2; 8 bases agree with TRBD2. Germline lookup yields CDR1 MNHEY and CDR2 SVGAGI. This CDR3 has 14 residues. The junction had 3 bases not matched to a gene; V was cut back by 6 bases and J by 3 bases. The CDR3 here is CASRLLADTGELFF. The CDR3 DNA reads TGTGCCAGCAGACTACTAGCGGACACCGGGGAGCTGTTTTTT.

This chain uses TRBV28 with TRBJ1-3, with D uncertain. Germline CDR1 MDHEN, CDR2 SYDVKM. The CDR3 is 12 residues long. V was trimmed by 5 bases and J by 4 bases, leaving 6 bases between them. CDR3 nucleotide sequence: TGTGCCAGCAGTCGCAGGGGAAACACCATATATTTT. This encodes CASSRRGNTIYF. The full variable domain, rest sourced from reference TRBV28 and TRBJ1-3, is DVKVTQSSRYLVKRTGEKVFLECVQDMDHENMFWYRQDPGLGLRLIYFSYDVKMKEKGDIPEGYSVSREKKERFSLILESASTNQTSMYLCASSRRGNTIYFGEGSWLTVV.

This chain uses TRBV3-1 (or the pseudogene TRBV3-2) with TRBJ1-2; D is perhaps TRBD1 (6 bases). The CDR3 consists of 14 residues. The germline V gene encodes CDR1 LGHDT and CDR2 YNNKEL (reference sequence). V lost 0 bases and J 5 bases, leaving 10 bases between the germline ends. The CDR3 is CASSQEVGQYGYTF. CDR3 DNA sequence: TGTGCCAGCAGCCAAGAGGTAGGACAGTATGGCTACACCTTC.

This chain connects TRBV14 to TRBJ1-2; D is undetermined. This CDR3 is built from 13 residues. Deletions cut 2 bases from V and 7 bases from J, with 11 bases between. Per germline, CDR1 SGHDN and CDR2 FVKESK. DNA for the CDR3: TGTGCCAGCAGCCAACTACCGGCGGGTGGCTACACCTTC. Residues: CASSQLPAGGYTF.

The chain combines TRBV28 with TRBJ2-1; no clear D. CDR3 size: 14 residues. Germline V gene data show CDR1 as MDHEN and CDR2 as SYDVKM. V gave up 3 bases and J gave up 7 bases, with 13 bases separating them. CDR3: CASSFIRSRNEQFF. CDR3 sequence (DNA): TGTGCCAGCAGTTTCATTCGCTCGCGGAATGAGCAGTTCTTC.

The V call is TRBV6-2 or TRBV6-3, the J call TRBJ2-7; 11 nucleotides match TRBD2. J was trimmed by 4 bases and V by 2 bases; bases with no gene match: 4. CDR1 and CDR2 (germline): MNHEY, SVGEGT. This CDR3 is 15 amino acids long. CDR3 in amino acids: CASSYRTSGLYEQYF. The DNA for the CDR3 is TGTGCCAGCAGTTACCGGACTAGCGGGTTGTACGAGCAGTACTTC.

This clone was recorded once. V and J are TRBV25-1 and TRBJ2-1, with 9 bases that match TRBD2. Looked up from germline, CDR1 is MGHDK and CDR2 is SYGVNS. This CDR3 has 13 residues. With V trimmed by 6 bases and J by 7 bases, 4 bases remained unmatched. The DNA for the CDR3 is TGTGCCAGCAGCCGAGCGGGAGGTAATGAGCAGTTCTTC. It yields the protein CASSRAGGNEQFF.

In this sample, this clone turned up once. The rearrangement uses TRBV6-2 or TRBV6-3 and TRBJ2-2; D is perhaps TRBD1 (6 bases). Germline values: CDR1 MNHEY, CDR2 SVGEGT. V was cut by 4 bases and J by 0 bases, with 12 bases left in between. This CDR3 comprises 16 residues. The CDR3 nucleotides read TGTGCCAGCAGTTCGGGACATCACGCGAACACCGGGGAGCTGTTTTTT. Translated, it gives CASSSGHHANTGELFF.

The V call is TRBV19, the J call TRBJ1-5, with 8 positions matching TRBD1. The V gene's germline CDR1 is LNHDA and CDR2 SQIVND (reference sequence). V was pared by 5 bases and J by 6 bases, with 6 bases of the junction left unmatched. This CDR3 has 14 amino acids. The CDR3 loop is CASSVDRAPQPQHF. The CDR3 DNA follows: TGTGCCAGTAGTGTGGACAGGGCGCCTCAGCCCCAGCATTTT.

The chain has TRBV7-2 and TRBJ2-7; 7 nucleotides match TRBD1. CDR1 SGHTA and CDR2 FQGNSA come from the germline V gene. The CDR3 sequence is 14 residues long. The V and J ends lost 5 bases and 1 base, in that order; junction bases with no gene match: 5. The CDR3 DNA reads TGTGCCAGCAGCCCCGGACAGGTTTCCTACGAGCAGTACTTC. Translating gives CASSPGQVSYEQYF.

The chain joins TRBV9 to TRBJ2-3, with D possibly being TRBD1 (6 bases). V lost 5 bases, J lost 2 bases, and 15 bases lay in between. Germline CDR1 reads SGDLS; CDR2 reads YYNGEE. The CDR3 contains 15 residues. CDR3 protein: CASRRQVGPTDTQYF. For the CDR3, the DNA is TGTGCCAGCAGAAGACAGGTGGGACCCACAGATACGCAGTATTTT.

This clone was recorded only once. V is TRBV19 and J is TRBJ1-3; 8 positions agree with TRBD1. The V segment lost 5 bases and the J segment 0 bases; nucleotides outside the gene matches: 9. Germline-derived CDR1 and CDR2 are LNHDA and SQIVND (reference sequence). The CDR3 extends over 17 amino acids. The CDR3 region is CASSPGTGSSSGNTIYF. CDR3 nucleotide sequence: TGTGCCAGTAGTCCCGGGACAGGATCGAGCTCTGGAAACACCATATATTTT.

This chain joins TRBV6-6 and TRBJ1-5; D unresolved. The CDR3 sequence is 15 residues long. Germline loops: CDR1 MNHNY, CDR2 SVGAGI (reference sequence). Trimming stripped 11 bases from V and 0 bases from J, with 17 bases between. The CDR3 loop reads CAGSFGSYSNQPQHF. The CDR3 region has the DNA TGTGCCGGCTCTTTTGGGAGTTATAGCAATCAGCCCCAGCATTTT.

The chain carries TRBV9 and TRBJ1-5; 8 positions match TRBD1. Germline V CDR1 and CDR2: SGDLS, YYNGEE. V shed 2 bases and J 7 bases; nucleotides not matched to a gene: 5. The CDR3 sequence is 14 residues long. Written as DNA, the CDR3 is TGTGCCAGCAGCGTTGGACAGGGACAACAGCCCCAGCATTTT. Translation: CASSVGQGQQPQHF.

The chain has TRBV6-5 and TRBJ1-2, with D hard to call. Trimming took off 6 bases at V and 8 bases at J, with 16 bases between the two ends. The CDR3 is 13 residues long. Germline CDR1 is MNHEY and CDR2 is SVGAGI. CDR3 bases: TGTGCCAGCAGCGATACGACCCGACTCGGCTACACCTTC. The encoded protein is CASSDTTRLGYTF.

This sequence joins TRBV9 and TRBJ1-2; TRBD1 is a possible D gene (6 bases). Germline V CDR1 and CDR2: SGDLS, YYNGEE. V was cut by 1 base and J by 3 bases, with 19 bases left in between. This CDR3 contains 17 residues. In DNA form, the CDR3 reads TGTGCCAGCAGCGTAAGCCCCGGAGGGGGGGGAGACTATGGCTACACCTTC. It specifies CASSVSPGGGGDYGYTF. The complete variable domain, with remaining parts taken from reference TRBV9 and TRBJ1-2, reads DSGVTQTPKHLITATGQRVTLRCSPRSGDLSVYWYQQSLDQGLQFLIQYYNGEERAKGNILERFSAQQFPDLHSELNLSSLELGDSALYFCASSVSPGGGGDYGYTFGSGTRLTVV.

V usage is TRBV15 and J usage is TRBJ1-5, with D possibly TRBD1 on 6 matching bases. CDR1 and CDR2 (germline): LNHNV, YYDKDF (reference sequence). This CDR3 is built from 17 residues. Trimming removed 4 bases at V and 3 bases at J, with 19 bases between. The CDR3 sequence: CATSISLPGQLNQPQHF. The CDR3 bases are TGTGCCACCAGCATTAGCCTGCCGGGACAACTCAATCAGCCCCAGCATTTT.

This clone occurred a few times. This rearrangement joins TRBV7-2 to TRBJ1-5; 9 bases align to TRBD1. Germline V gene lookup returns CDR1 SGHTA and CDR2 FQGNSA. V lost 1 base to trimming and J lost 4 bases; unmatched junction nucleotides: 2. CDR3 length: 15 amino acids. The CDR3 region has the DNA TGTGCCAGCAGCTTAGACGGACAGGGGAATCAGCCCCAGCATTTT. The encoded protein is CASSLDGQGNQPQHF.

The chain recombines TRBV3-1 (or the pseudogene TRBV3-2) with TRBJ1-1, with D uncertain. CDR1 is LGHDT, CDR2 YNNKEL, per germline (reference sequence). The CDR3 sequence is 12 residues long. With 2 bases removed from V and 5 bases from J, the gap between germline ends came to 6 bases. The CDR3 DNA sequence: TGTGCCAGCAGCCAACGAGGGACTGAAGCTTTCTTT. This gives the protein CASSQRGTEAFF.

The gene calls are TRBV6-5 and TRBJ2-1; 12 bases are shared with TRBD2. This CDR3 is 15 amino acids long. J lost 9 bases, V lost 6 bases, and 9 bases had no gene match. CDR1 MNHEY and CDR2 SVGAGI come from the germline V gene. The CDR3: CASRDLAGGTGEQFF. CDR3 sequence (DNA): TGTGCCAGCAGGGATCTAGCGGGGGGGACTGGTGAGCAGTTCTTC.

This chain uses TRBV7-2 with TRBJ2-5; maybe TRBD2 (6 bases). The CDR3 is made up of 13 amino acids. The germline CDR1 and CDR2 sequences are SGHTA and FQGNSA. V lost 4 bases, J lost 4 bases, and 10 bases lay in between. The CDR3, as DNA: TGTGCCAGCAGCTACGGACTACCAGAGACCCAGTACTTC. The encoded protein is CASSYGLPETQYF.

This rearrangement joins TRBV5-4 to TRBJ2-7; 8 bases align to TRBD2. Germline trimming cut 4 bases from V and 2 bases from J; bases unmatched to any gene: 11. Germline-derived CDR1 and CDR2 are SGHNT and YYREEE (reference sequence). The CDR3 is made up of 16 amino acids. The CDR3 bases are TGTGCCAGCAGCCGGACTAGCTCGACACCGGCCTACGAGCAGTACTTC. Amino acid sequence: CASSRTSSTPAYEQYF.

V usage is TRBV4-3 and J usage is TRBJ2-3; D gene uncertain. With 0 bases removed from V and 4 bases from J, the gap between germline ends came to 8 bases. This CDR3 contains 14 residues. The germline CDR1 and CDR2 sequences are LGHNA and YSLEER. The CDR3 coding sequence is TGCGCCAGCAGCCAAGATTCCGTAGCAGATACGCAGTATTTT. It specifies CASSQDSVADTQYF.